This TCR beta chain was sequenced for a study of PD-L1 blockade in urothelial cancer. V was cut by 7 bases and J by 5 bases, with 13 bases left in between. The CDR3 contains 13 residues. Germline V gene data show CDR1 as SNHLY and CDR2 as FYNNEI. Time point defined: peripheral blood 6 weeks after treatment start. Between 1 and 8 samples, pretreatment and on-treatment, were given by each patient. In each PCR, synthetic TCR analog templates were spiked in. TCRdb keeps only in-frame clones here, not all; method: immunoSEQ multiplex PCR. The sample includes around 45,000 clones, 80% to 90% seen only once; the top ten take about 15%.

The sequences come from PBMCs, collected around atezolizumab (anti-PD-L1) treatment. The sequence was collected from a man between 60 and 75 years old with urothelial cancer. The rearrangement uses TRBV2 and TRBJ2-3; no clear D gene. The CDR3 protein is CASKESRGDTQYF. As DNA, the CDR3 is TGTGCCAGCAAAGAATCCCGAGGAGATACGCAGTATTTT.